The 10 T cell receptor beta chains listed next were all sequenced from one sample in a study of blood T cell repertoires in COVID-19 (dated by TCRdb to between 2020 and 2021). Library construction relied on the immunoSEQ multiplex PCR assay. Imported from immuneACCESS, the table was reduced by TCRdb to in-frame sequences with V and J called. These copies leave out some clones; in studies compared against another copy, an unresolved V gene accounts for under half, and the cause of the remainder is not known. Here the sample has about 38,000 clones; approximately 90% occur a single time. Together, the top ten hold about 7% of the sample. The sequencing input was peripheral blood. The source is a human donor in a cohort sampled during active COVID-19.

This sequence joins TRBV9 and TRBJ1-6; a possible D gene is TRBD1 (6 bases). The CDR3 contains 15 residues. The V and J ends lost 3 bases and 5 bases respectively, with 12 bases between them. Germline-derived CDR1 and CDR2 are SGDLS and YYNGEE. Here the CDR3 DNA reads TGTGCCAGCAGCGCCACTTGGACAGATAATTCACCCCTCCACTTT. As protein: CASSATWTDNSPLHF.

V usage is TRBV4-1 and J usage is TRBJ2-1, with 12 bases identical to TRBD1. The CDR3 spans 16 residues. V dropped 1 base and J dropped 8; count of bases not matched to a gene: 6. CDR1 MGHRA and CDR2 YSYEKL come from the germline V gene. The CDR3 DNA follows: TGCGCCAGCAGCCAAGGCCCGGGACAGGGGGCCTATGAGCAGTTCTTC. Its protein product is CASSQGPGQGAYEQFF.

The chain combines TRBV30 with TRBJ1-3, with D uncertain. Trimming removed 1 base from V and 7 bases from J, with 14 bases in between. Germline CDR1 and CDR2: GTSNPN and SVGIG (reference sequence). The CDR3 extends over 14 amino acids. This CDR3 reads CAWSAIGGSNTIYF. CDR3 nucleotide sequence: TGTGCCTGGAGTGCCATAGGCGGGTCGAACACCATATATTTT.

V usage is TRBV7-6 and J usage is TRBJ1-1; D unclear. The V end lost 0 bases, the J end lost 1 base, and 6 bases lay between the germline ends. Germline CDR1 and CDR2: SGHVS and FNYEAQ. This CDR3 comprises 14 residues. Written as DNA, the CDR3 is TGTGCCAGCAGCTTAGCTGGCGGGAACACTGAAGCTTTCTTT. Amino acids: CASSLAGGNTEAFF. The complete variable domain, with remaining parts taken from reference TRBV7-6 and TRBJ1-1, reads GAGVSQSPRYKVTKRGQDVALRCDPISGHVSLYWYRQALGQGPEFLTYFNYEAQQDKSGLPNDRFSAERPEGSISTLTIQRTEQRDSAMYRCASSLAGGNTEAFFGQGTRLTVV.

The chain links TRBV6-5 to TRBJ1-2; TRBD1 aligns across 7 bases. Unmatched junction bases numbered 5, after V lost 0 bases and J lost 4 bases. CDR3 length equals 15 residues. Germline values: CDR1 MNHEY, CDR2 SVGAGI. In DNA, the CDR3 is TGTGCCAGCAGTTACTCAGCCGGGACAGCCTATGGCTACACCTTC. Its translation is CASSYSAGTAYGYTF.

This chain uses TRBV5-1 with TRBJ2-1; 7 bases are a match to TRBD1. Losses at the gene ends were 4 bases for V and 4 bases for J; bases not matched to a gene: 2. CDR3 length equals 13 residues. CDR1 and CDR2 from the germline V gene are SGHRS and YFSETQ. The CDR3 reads CASSQDRYNEQFF. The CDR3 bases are TGCGCCAGCAGCCAGGACAGGTACAATGAGCAGTTCTTC.

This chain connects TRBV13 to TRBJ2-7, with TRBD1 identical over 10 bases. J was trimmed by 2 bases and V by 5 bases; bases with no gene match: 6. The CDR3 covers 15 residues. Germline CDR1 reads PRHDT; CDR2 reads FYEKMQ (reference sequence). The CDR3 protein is CASSLGQGVTYEQYF. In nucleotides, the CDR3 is TGTGCCAGCAGCCTCGGACAGGGGGTCACCTACGAGCAGTACTTC.

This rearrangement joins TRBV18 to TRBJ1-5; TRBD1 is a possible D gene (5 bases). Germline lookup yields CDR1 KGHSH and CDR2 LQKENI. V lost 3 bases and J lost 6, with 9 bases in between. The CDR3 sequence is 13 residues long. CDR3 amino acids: CASSPGGGQPQHF. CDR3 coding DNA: TGTGCCAGCTCACCGGGGGGGGGTCAGCCCCAGCATTTT.

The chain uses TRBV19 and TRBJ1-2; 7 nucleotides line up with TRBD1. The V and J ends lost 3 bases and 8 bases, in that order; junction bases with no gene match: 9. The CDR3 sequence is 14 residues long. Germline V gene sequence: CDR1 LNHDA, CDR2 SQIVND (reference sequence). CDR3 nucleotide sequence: TGTGCCAGTAGTATCCCCGACAGGGCTCAAGGCTACACCTTC. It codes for CASSIPDRAQGYTF.

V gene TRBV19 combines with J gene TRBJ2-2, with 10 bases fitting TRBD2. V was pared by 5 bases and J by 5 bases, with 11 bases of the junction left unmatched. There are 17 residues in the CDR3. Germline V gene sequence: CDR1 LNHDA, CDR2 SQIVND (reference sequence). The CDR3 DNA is TGTGCCAGTAGTCCCCCCCCAGCGGGGGGGCTAACCGGGGAGCTGTTTTTT. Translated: CASSPPPAGGLTGELFF.